Sequencing of this TCR beta chain was carried out in a study of blood T cell repertoires in COVID-19. Study-wide background: The samples span acute and convalescent COVID-19 from the United States, Italy and Spain. PBMCs, B-cell-depleted T cells, or T cells were the source of the cDNA or gDNA that made up the material.

The germline gives CDR1 LNHDA, CDR2 SQIVND (reference sequence). The germline V and J ends were trimmed by 3 bases and 12 bases, with 15 bases remaining between them. The CDR3 runs to 13 residues. Per the original methods: How many nucleated cells were present was estimated from reference gene primer amplification. TCRdb keeps only in-frame clones here, not all; method: immunoSEQ multiplex PCR. D and trimming come from the DNA, and the V and J calls and clone size come from that table. This sample has under 150,000 clones, with 84% found just once. The chain has TRBV19 and TRBJ2-1, with D possibly TRBD2 on 8 matching bases. Sequenced sample: peripheral blood. This TCR came from a human donor in a cohort sampled during active COVID-19. The CDR3 nucleotides are TGTGCCAGTAGTATCGACAGGGCGGGGGGGCAGTTCTTC. Its protein product is CASSIDRAGGQFF.